The TCR beta chain described here comes from a study of CD8 T cells in Susac syndrome. Random hexamers were used to reverse transcribe the RNA input (roughly 0.5 to 1 ug). Each CDR3 protein gets one entry after TCRdb re-called the immunoSEQ multiplex PCR reads with MiXCR. The sample includes about 170,000 distinct CDR3 sequences, 95% to 97% seen only once; the top ten take 0.1% to 0.15%. Overall study findings and caveats: The study conceded that relatively few individuals underwent its TCR sequencing and HLA analysis. The CD4+ T cell repertoires in Susac syndrome did not show any clonal expansion.

The CDR3 has 16 amino acids. J lost 4 bases, V lost 0 bases, and 8 bases had no gene match. Germline CDR1 LGHNA, CDR2 YNFKEQ. For this clonotype: What it recognizes is unknown.

Specimen: CD4+ T cells from PBMCs. The V gene is TRBV4-2, the J gene TRBJ2-5; 7 nucleotides agree with TRBD2. The receptor was isolated from a human donor with Susac syndrome. The CDR3 nucleotides are TGTGCCAGCAGCCAAGATTGGACGGGAGGCGGAGAGACCCAGTACTTC. Amino acid sequence: CASSQDWTGGGETQYF.